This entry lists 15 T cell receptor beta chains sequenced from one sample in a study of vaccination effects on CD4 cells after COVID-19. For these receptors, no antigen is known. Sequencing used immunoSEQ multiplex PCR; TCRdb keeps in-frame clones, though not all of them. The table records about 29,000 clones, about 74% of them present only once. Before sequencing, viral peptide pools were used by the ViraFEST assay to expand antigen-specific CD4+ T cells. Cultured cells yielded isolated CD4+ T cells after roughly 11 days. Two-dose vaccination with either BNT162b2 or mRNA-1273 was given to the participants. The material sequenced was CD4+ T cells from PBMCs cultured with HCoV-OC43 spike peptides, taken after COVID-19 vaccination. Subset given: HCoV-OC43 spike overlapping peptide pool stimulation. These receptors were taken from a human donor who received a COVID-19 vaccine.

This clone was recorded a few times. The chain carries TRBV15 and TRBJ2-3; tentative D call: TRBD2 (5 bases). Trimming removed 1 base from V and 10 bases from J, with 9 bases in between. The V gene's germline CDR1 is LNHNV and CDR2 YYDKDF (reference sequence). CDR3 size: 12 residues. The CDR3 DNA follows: TGTGCCACCAGCAGAGTTCTAGCCCCGCAGTATTTT. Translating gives CATSRVLAPQYF.

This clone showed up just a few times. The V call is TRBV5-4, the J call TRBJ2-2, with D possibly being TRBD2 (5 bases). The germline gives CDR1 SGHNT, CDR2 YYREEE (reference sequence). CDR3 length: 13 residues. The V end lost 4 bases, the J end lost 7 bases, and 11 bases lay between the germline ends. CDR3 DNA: TGTGCCAGCAGCCCCGGGGATCGCGGGGAGCTGTTTTTT. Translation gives CASSPGDRGELFF.

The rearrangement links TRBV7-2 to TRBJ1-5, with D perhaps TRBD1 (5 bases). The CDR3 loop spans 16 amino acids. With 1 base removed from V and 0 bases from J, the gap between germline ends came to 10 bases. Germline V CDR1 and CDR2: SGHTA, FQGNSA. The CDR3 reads CASSLVGVSSNQPQHF. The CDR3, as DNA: TGTGCCAGCAGCTTAGTGGGGGTCAGTAGCAATCAGCCCCAGCATTTT. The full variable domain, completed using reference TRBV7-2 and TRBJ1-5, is GAGVSQSPSNKVTEKGKDVELRCDPISGHTALYWYRQSLGQGLEFLIYFQGNSAPDKSGLPSDRFSAERTGGSVSTLTIQRTQQEDSAVYLCASSLVGVSSNQPQHFGDGTRLSIL.

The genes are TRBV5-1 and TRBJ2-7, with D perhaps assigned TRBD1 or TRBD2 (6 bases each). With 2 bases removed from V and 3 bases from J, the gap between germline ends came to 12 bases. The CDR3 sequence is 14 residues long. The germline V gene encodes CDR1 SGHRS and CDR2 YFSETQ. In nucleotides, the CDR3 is TGCGCCAGCAGCTTTGGGGGGCCCGTCTACGAGCAGTACTTC. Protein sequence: CASSFGGPVYEQYF. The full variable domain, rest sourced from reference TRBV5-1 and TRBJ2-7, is KAGVTQTPRYLIKTRGQQVTLSCSPISGHRSVSWYQQTPGQGLQFLFEYFSETQRNKGNFPGRFSGRQFSNSRSEMNVSTLELGDSALYLCASSFGGPVYEQYFGPGTRLTVT.

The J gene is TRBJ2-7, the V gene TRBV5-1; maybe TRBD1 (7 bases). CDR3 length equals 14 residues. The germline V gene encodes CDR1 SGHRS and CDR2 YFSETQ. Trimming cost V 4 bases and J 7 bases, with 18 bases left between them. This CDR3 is CASSAGWDSLEQYF. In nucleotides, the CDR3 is TGCGCCAGCAGCGCGGGGTGGGACAGTTTGGAGCAGTACTTC.

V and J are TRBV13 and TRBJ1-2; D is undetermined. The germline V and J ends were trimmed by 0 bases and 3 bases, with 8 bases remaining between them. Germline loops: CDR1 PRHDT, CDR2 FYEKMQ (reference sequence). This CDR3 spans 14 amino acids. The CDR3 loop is CASSLGTKHYGYTF. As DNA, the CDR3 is TGTGCCAGCAGCTTAGGCACCAAGCACTATGGCTACACCTTC.

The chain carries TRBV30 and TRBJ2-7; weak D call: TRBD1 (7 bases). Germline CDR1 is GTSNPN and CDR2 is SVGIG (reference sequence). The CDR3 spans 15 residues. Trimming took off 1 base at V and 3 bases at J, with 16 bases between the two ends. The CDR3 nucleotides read TGTGCCTGGAGTGAGGGGGGACAGAACATCTACGAGCAGTACTTC. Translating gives CAWSEGGQNIYEQYF.

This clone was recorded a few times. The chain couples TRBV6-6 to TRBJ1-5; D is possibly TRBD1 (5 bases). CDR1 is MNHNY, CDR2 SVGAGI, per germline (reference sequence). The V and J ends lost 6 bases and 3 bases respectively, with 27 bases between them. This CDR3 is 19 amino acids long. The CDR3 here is CASSLRAGWGIGLNQPQHF. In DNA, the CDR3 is TGTGCCAGCAGCTTGCGGGCAGGGTGGGGAATAGGACTCAATCAGCCCCAGCATTTT.

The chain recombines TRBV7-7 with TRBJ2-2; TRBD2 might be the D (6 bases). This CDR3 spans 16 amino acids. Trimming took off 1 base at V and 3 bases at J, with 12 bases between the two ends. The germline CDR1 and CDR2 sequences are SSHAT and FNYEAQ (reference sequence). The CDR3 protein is CASSLGRTIHTGELFF. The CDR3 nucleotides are TGTGCCAGCAGCTTAGGCAGGACTATACACACCGGGGAGCTGTTTTTT.

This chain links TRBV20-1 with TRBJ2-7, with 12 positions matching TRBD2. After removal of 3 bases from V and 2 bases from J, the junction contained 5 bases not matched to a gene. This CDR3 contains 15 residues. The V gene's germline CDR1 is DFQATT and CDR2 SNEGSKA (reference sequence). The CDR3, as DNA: TGCAGTGCTAGTTCCGCTAGCGGGGGGGCCTACGAGCAGTACTTC. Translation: CSASSASGGAYEQYF.

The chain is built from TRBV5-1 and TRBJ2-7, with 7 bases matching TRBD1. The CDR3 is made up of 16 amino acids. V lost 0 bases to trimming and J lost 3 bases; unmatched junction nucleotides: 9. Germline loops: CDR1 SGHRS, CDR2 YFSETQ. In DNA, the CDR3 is TGCGCCAGCAGCTTGGAACCTGCGACAGGGTTCTACGAGCAGTACTTC. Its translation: CASSLEPATGFYEQYF. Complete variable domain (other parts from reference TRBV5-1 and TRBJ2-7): KAGVTQTPRYLIKTRGQQVTLSCSPISGHRSVSWYQQTPGQGLQFLFEYFSETQRNKGNFPGRFSGRQFSNSRSEMNVSTLELGDSALYLCASSLEPATGFYEQYFGPGTRLTVT.

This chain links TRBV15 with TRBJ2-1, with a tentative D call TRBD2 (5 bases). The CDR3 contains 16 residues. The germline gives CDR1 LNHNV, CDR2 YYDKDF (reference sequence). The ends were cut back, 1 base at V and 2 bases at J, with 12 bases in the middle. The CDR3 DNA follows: TGTGCCACCAGCAGAGTCGGGGAGACCCCCTACAATGAGCAGTTCTTC. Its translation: CATSRVGETPYNEQFF.

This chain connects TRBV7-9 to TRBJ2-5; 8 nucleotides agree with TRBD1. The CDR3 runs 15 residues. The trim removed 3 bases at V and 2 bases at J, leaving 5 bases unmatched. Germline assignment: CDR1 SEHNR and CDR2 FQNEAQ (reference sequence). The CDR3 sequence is CASSLGTGVQETQYF. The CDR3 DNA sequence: TGTGCCAGCAGCTTGGGGACAGGCGTACAAGAGACCCAGTACTTC.

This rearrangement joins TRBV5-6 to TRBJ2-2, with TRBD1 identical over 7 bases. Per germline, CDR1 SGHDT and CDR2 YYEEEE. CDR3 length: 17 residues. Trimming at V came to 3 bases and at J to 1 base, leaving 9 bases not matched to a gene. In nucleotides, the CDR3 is TGTGCCAGCAGCTCTGTAATCCGGGACAGGAACACCGGGGAGCTGTTTTTT. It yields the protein CASSSVIRDRNTGELFF. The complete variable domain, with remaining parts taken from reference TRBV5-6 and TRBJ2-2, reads DAGVTQSPTHLIKTRGQQVTLRCSPKSGHDTVSWYQQALGQGPQFIFQYYEEEERQRGNFPDRFSGHQFPNYSSELNVNALLLGDSALYLCASSSVIRDRNTGELFFGEGSRLTVL.

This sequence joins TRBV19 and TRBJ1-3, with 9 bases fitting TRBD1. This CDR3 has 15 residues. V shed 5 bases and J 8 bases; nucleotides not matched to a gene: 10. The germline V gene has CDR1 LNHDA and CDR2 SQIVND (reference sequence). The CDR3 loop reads CASSSTGGAGDTIYF. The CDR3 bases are TGTGCCAGTAGTTCTACAGGGGGCGCCGGGGACACCATATATTTT.